These T cell receptor beta chains were read from a single sample in a study of T cells in Graves' hyperthyroidism and ophthalmopathy. TCRdb reprocessed the multiplex PCR reads with MiXCR, giving one entry per CDR3 protein. This table has just over 550,000 distinct CDR3 sequences, around 42% appearing once. Sequenced: peripheral blood or thyroid tissue (not recorded which). The receptor source for this set is a young woman with Graves' hyperthyroidism. Both conserved end residues are part of each CDR3. The order of the fields is CDR3 protein, CDR3 DNA, D gene, J gene, V gene, clone size. The D gene is left open where the match is weak. Clone size is stated in some rows and not others, as once, few, many or a class when expanded.

CDR3 protein: CASSRRPTSTDTQYF
CDR3 DNA: TGTGCCAGCAGCCGACGTCCGACAAGCACAGATACGCAGTATTTT
D gene: .
J gene: TRBJ2-3
V gene: TRBV14
clone size: .

CDR3 protein: CASDPGTGGSPLHF
CDR3 DNA: TGTGCCAGCGACCCCGGGACAGGGGGTTCACCCCTCCACTTT
D gene: TRBD1
J gene: TRBJ1-6
V gene: TRBV7-2
clone size: many

CDR3 protein: CAIKDLTF
CDR3 DNA: TGTGCCATCAAGGACCTGACTTTC
D gene: .
J gene: TRBJ2-6
V gene: TRBV10-3
clone size: .

CDR3 protein: CASRSGGVYNEQFF
CDR3 DNA: TGCGCCAGCAGATCGGGGGGAGTATACAATGAGCAGTTCTTC
D gene: TRBD2
J gene: TRBJ2-1
V gene: TRBV5-1
clone size: .

CDR3 protein: CASSLVEDPGELFF
CDR3 DNA: TGTGCCAGCAGTTTGGTGGAGGACCCCGGGGAGCTGTTTTTT
D gene: .
J gene: TRBJ2-2
V gene: TRBV24-1
clone size: .

CDR3 protein: CAAGQEGGNQPQHF
CDR3 DNA: TGTGCCGCCGGACAGGAAGGGGGCAATCAGCCCCAGCATTTT
D gene: TRBD1
J gene: TRBJ1-5
V gene: TRBV10-3
clone size: many

CDR3 protein: CSVWSGTGGGYEQYF
CDR3 DNA: TGCAGCGTTTGGAGTGGGACAGGGGGCGGTTACGAGCAGTACTTC
D gene: TRBD1
J gene: TRBJ2-7
V gene: TRBV29-1
clone size: .

CDR3 protein: CASSARQAPPDYGYTF
CDR3 DNA: TGTGCCAGCAGCGCCCGTCAGGCCCCCCCGGACTATGGCTACACCTTC
D gene: .
J gene: TRBJ1-2
V gene: TRBV25-1
clone size: .

CDR3 protein: CAWNEGVDEKLFF
CDR3 DNA: TGTGCCTGGAACGAGGGCGTCGATGAAAAACTGTTTTTT
D gene: .
J gene: TRBJ1-4
V gene: TRBV30
clone size: once

CDR3 protein: CSARADRGPEQYF
CDR3 DNA: TGCAGTGCTAGGGCGGATAGGGGCCCCGAGCAGTACTTC
D gene: .
J gene: TRBJ2-7
V gene: TRBV20-1
clone size: .

CDR3 protein: CASSQVVGPDSEQYF
CDR3 DNA: TGTGCCAGCAGCCAAGTCGTGGGTCCGGATAGCGAGCAGTACTTC
D gene: .
J gene: TRBJ2-7
V gene: TRBV7-2
clone size: .

CDR3 protein: CASSTLRVMESVVGYTF
CDR3 DNA: TGTGCCAGTAGTACCCTCCGGGTAATGGAATCCGTTGTGGGCTACACCTTC
D gene: .
J gene: TRBJ1-2
V gene: TRBV19
clone size: few

CDR3 protein: CASSLGTGGRNEQFF
CDR3 DNA: TGTGCCAGCAGCCTCGGGACAGGGGGTCGTAATGAGCAGTTCTTC
D gene: TRBD1
J gene: TRBJ2-1
V gene: TRBV7-9
clone size: .

CDR3 protein: CASSLTPGGETQYF
CDR3 DNA: TGTGCCAGCAGCTTAACCCCGGGGGGGGAGACCCAGTACTTC
D gene: TRBD2
J gene: TRBJ2-5
V gene: TRBV7-3
clone size: many

CDR3 protein: CASSITVTGTEAFF
CDR3 DNA: TGTGCCAGCAGTATTACAGTGACGGGGACTGAAGCTTTCTTT
D gene: .
J gene: TRBJ1-1
V gene: TRBV12-3/TRBV12-4
clone size: .

CDR3 protein: CASSGREPVGYTF
CDR3 DNA: TGTGCCAGTAGTGGGAGGGAACCCGTTGGCTACACCTTC
D gene: .
J gene: TRBJ1-2
V gene: TRBV19
clone size: many

CDR3 protein: CAISESSQGYGYTF
CDR3 DNA: TGTGCCATCAGTGAGTCGAGCCAGGGCTATGGCTACACCTTC
D gene: .
J gene: TRBJ1-2
V gene: TRBV10-3
clone size: .

CDR3 protein: CASSYWGAGYTF
CDR3 DNA: TGTGCCAGCAGTTACTGGGGGGCAGGCTACACCTTC
D gene: .
J gene: TRBJ1-2
V gene: TRBV6-2/TRBV6-3
clone size: .

CDR3 protein: CASSTFGSGGETQYF
CDR3 DNA: TGTGCCAGTTCCACCTTTGGCTCCGGAGGGGAGACCCAGTACTTC
D gene: .
J gene: TRBJ2-5
V gene: TRBV9
clone size: .

CDR3 protein: CASSPAPLNTIYF
CDR3 DNA: TGTGCCAGCAGCCCGGCCCCTCTAAACACCATATATTTT
D gene: .
J gene: TRBJ1-3
V gene: TRBV6-1
clone size: .

CDR3 protein: CASSLGALDRRGYEQYF
CDR3 DNA: TGCGCCAGCAGCTTGGGGGCTTTGGACAGACGCGGCTACGAGCAGTACTTC
D gene: .
J gene: TRBJ2-7
V gene: TRBV5-1
clone size: .

CDR3 protein: CATSDEPGGDNQPQHF
CDR3 DNA: TGTGCCACCAGTGATGAACCGGGAGGGGACAATCAGCCCCAGCATTTT
D gene: .
J gene: TRBJ1-5
V gene: TRBV24-1
clone size: once

CDR3 protein: CASSGDLGGEQYF
CDR3 DNA: TGTGCCAGCAGTGGGGACCTTGGGGGCGAGCAGTACTTC
D gene: .
J gene: TRBJ2-7
V gene: TRBV12-3/TRBV12-4
clone size: .

CDR3 protein: CASSLVRGSEQETQYF
CDR3 DNA: TGCGCCAGCAGTTTAGTTAGGGGGAGCGAACAAGAGACCCAGTACTTC
D gene: .
J gene: TRBJ2-5
V gene: TRBV10-1
clone size: .

CDR3 protein: CASSPDAIDQPQHF
CDR3 DNA: TGTGCCAGCAGTCCCGACGCAATAGATCAGCCCCAGCATTTT
D gene: .
J gene: TRBJ1-5
V gene: TRBV2
clone size: few

CDR3 protein: CASSVGTVGVETQYF
CDR3 DNA: TGTGCCAGCAGTGTGGGAACCGTCGGTGTGGAGACCCAGTACTTC
D gene: .
J gene: TRBJ2-5
V gene: TRBV25-1
clone size: .

CDR3 protein: CASSFQGANTGELFF
CDR3 DNA: TGCGCCAGCAGCTTTCAGGGGGCGAACACCGGGGAGCTGTTTTTT
D gene: TRBD1
J gene: TRBJ2-2
V gene: TRBV5-1
clone size: few

CDR3 protein: CASGLGQGVTEAFF
CDR3 DNA: TGCGCCAGCGGACTGGGACAGGGGGTGACTGAAGCTTTCTTT
D gene: TRBD1
J gene: TRBJ1-1
V gene: TRBV5-1
clone size: .

CDR3 protein: CASSQTGVRAFF
CDR3 DNA: TGTGCCAGCAGCCAGACAGGGGTTCGCGCTTTCTTT
D gene: TRBD1
J gene: TRBJ1-1
V gene: TRBV7-9
clone size: .

CDR3 protein: CASSIWGSGNQPQHF
CDR3 DNA: TGTGCCAGTAGTATTTGGGGCTCGGGCAATCAGCCCCAGCATTTT
D gene: .
J gene: TRBJ1-5
V gene: TRBV19
clone size: .

CDR3 protein: CASGGRSYSNQPQHF
CDR3 DNA: TGTGCCAGCGGTGGACGGAGCTATAGCAATCAGCCCCAGCATTTT
D gene: .
J gene: TRBJ1-5
V gene: TRBV2
clone size: few

CDR3 protein: CASSPPLGSTEAFF
CDR3 DNA: TGTGCCAGCAGCCCTCCGCTGGGAAGCACTGAAGCTTTCTTT
D gene: .
J gene: TRBJ1-1
V gene: TRBV7-2
clone size: .

CDR3 protein: CASSQDNGKGNSPLHF
CDR3 DNA: TGTGCCAGCAGCCAAGATAACGGGAAGGGGAATTCACCCCTCCACTTT
D gene: .
J gene: TRBJ1-6
V gene: TRBV3-1
clone size: once

CDR3 protein: CASSYWTGGRETQYF
CDR3 DNA: TGCGCCAGCAGCTACTGGACAGGGGGCCGGGAGACCCAGTACTTC
D gene: TRBD1
J gene: TRBJ2-5
V gene: TRBV5-1
clone size: .

CDR3 protein: CARRSGGDGYTF
CDR3 DNA: TGTGCTAGACGTTCAGGGGGGGATGGCTACACCTTC
D gene: TRBD1
J gene: TRBJ1-2
V gene: TRBV25-1
clone size: .

CDR3 protein: CASTWTGDSNQPQHF
CDR3 DNA: TGTGCCAGCACATGGACAGGGGATAGCAATCAGCCCCAGCATTTT
D gene: TRBD1
J gene: TRBJ1-5
V gene: TRBV2
clone size: once

CDR3 protein: CASRTGNQPQHF
CDR3 DNA: TGTGCCAGTCGGACAGGCAATCAGCCCCAGCATTTT
D gene: .
J gene: TRBJ1-5
V gene: TRBV19
clone size: many

CDR3 protein: CASSPVGQGGEQYF
CDR3 DNA: TGTGCCAGCAGCCCCGTGGGGCAGGGTGGCGAGCAGTACTTC
D gene: .
J gene: TRBJ2-7
V gene: TRBV11-1
clone size: .

CDR3 protein: CATSRGGLGANVLTF
CDR3 DNA: TGTGCCACCAGCAGAGGAGGGCTTGGGGCCAACGTCCTGACTTTC
D gene: .
J gene: TRBJ2-6
V gene: TRBV15
clone size: many

CDR3 protein: CSASPSGREDTQYF
CDR3 DNA: TGCAGTGCTAGTCCTAGCGGGAGGGAAGATACGCAGTATTTT
D gene: TRBD2
J gene: TRBJ2-3
V gene: TRBV20-1
clone size: .

CDR3 protein: CAISGTGGNNSPLHF
CDR3 DNA: TGTGCCATCTCCGGGACAGGGGGCAATAATTCACCCCTCCACTTT
D gene: TRBD1
J gene: TRBJ1-6
V gene: TRBV10-3
clone size: .

CDR3 protein: CSARPGQGNYGYTF
CDR3 DNA: TGCAGTGCGAGGCCGGGACAGGGAAACTATGGCTACACCTTC
D gene: TRBD1
J gene: TRBJ1-2
V gene: TRBV20-1
clone size: .

CDR3 protein: CASSATLVGETQYF
CDR3 DNA: TGTGCCAGCAGTGCGACTCTGGTGGGGGAGACCCAGTACTTC
D gene: .
J gene: TRBJ2-5
V gene: TRBV2
clone size: many

CDR3 protein: CASSPVGTEAFF
CDR3 DNA: TGTGCCAGCAGCCCAGTAGGCACTGAAGCTTTCTTT
D gene: .
J gene: TRBJ1-1
V gene: TRBV7-9
clone size: many

CDR3 protein: CASIPRGTGYGYTF
CDR3 DNA: TGTGCCAGCATACCCAGGGGGACTGGCTATGGCTACACCTTC
D gene: TRBD1
J gene: TRBJ1-2
V gene: TRBV6-5
clone size: few

CDR3 protein: CASVHQGGNTEAFF
CDR3 DNA: TGTGCCAGCGTCCATCAGGGGGGGAACACTGAAGCTTTCTTT
D gene: TRBD1
J gene: TRBJ1-1
V gene: TRBV2
clone size: few

CDR3 protein: CASRYRGESQPQHF
CDR3 DNA: TGTGCCAGCAGGTACAGGGGCGAGAGTCAGCCCCAGCATTTT
D gene: TRBD1
J gene: TRBJ1-5
V gene: TRBV2
clone size: few

CDR3 protein: CATSRYGAGGYTF
CDR3 DNA: TGTGCCACCAGCAGATATGGGGCAGGGGGCTACACCTTC
D gene: .
J gene: TRBJ1-2
V gene: TRBV15
clone size: .

CDR3 protein: CASSYVASGFQETQYF
CDR3 DNA: TGTGCCAGCAGTTACGTGGCTAGCGGGTTCCAAGAGACCCAGTACTTC
D gene: TRBD2
J gene: TRBJ2-5
V gene: TRBV7-2
clone size: once

CDR3 protein: CASSEYTANTEAFF
CDR3 DNA: TGCGCCAGCAGTGAGTACACAGCGAACACTGAAGCTTTCTTT
D gene: .
J gene: TRBJ1-1
V gene: TRBV10-2
clone size: many

CDR3 protein: CSVGDLSHTEAFF
CDR3 DNA: TGCAGCGTGGGGGACTTATCTCACACTGAAGCTTTCTTT
D gene: .
J gene: TRBJ1-1
V gene: TRBV29-1
clone size: .

CDR3 protein: CASSLAGVAYEQYF
CDR3 DNA: TGTGCCAGCAGTTTGGCGGGAGTGGCCTACGAGCAGTACTTC
D gene: TRBD2
J gene: TRBJ2-7
V gene: TRBV12-3/TRBV12-4
clone size: .

CDR3 protein: CASTPALRVGETQYF
CDR3 DNA: TGTGCCAGCACCCCAGCGCTCAGGGTAGGAGAGACCCAGTACTTC
D gene: .
J gene: TRBJ2-5
V gene: TRBV7-9
clone size: many

CDR3 protein: CATQGGPPGSWIF
CDR3 DNA: TGTGCCACCCAAGGGGGGCCACCGGGGAGCTGGATCTTC
D gene: .
J gene: TRBJ2-2
V gene: TRBV10-3
clone size: .

CDR3 protein: CASSLTLGTGDQPQHF
CDR3 DNA: TGTGCCAGCAGCTTAACCCTCGGGACAGGGGATCAGCCCCAGCATTTT
D gene: TRBD1
J gene: TRBJ1-5
V gene: TRBV27
clone size: few

CDR3 protein: CASSFRTGPNTEAFF
CDR3 DNA: TGTGCCAGCAGCTTTCGGACAGGGCCGAACACTGAAGCTTTCTTT
D gene: TRBD1
J gene: TRBJ1-1
V gene: TRBV11-2
clone size: .

CDR3 protein: CASSDSGHHHF
CDR3 DNA: TGTGCCAGCAGTGATTCGGGACACCACCACTTT
D gene: .
J gene: TRBJ1-6
V gene: TRBV2
clone size: .

CDR3 protein: CATSDGDWGDGYTF
CDR3 DNA: TGTGCCACCAGTGATGGGGACTGGGGGGATGGCTACACCTTC
D gene: .
J gene: TRBJ1-2
V gene: TRBV24-1
clone size: .

CDR3 protein: CASSGPYLPRQGATNEKLFF
CDR3 DNA: TGTGCCAGCAGTGGACCCTATCTCCCAAGGCAGGGGGCAACTAATGAAAAACTGTTTTTT
D gene: TRBD1
J gene: TRBJ1-4
V gene: TRBV25-1
clone size: few